This T cell receptor beta chain is drawn from a study of T cells in Graves' hyperthyroidism and ophthalmopathy (dated by TCRdb to about 2019). Regarding the study in general: Peripheral blood was collected at initial diagnosis, before any treatment. To identify TCR V-J signatures that set the groups apart, the researchers used a discovery cohort of 95 to 100 patients, made up of around 40 with Graves' ophthalmopathy and about 55 with stable Graves' hyperthyroidism. Whether ophthalmopathy could be predicted prospectively was tested in an independent validation cohort made up of 18 to 20 hyperthyroidism patients plus 17 patients who later progressed to ophthalmopathy. The 100 discovery patients were randomly split 7:3 into training and test sets. Thyroid tissue and blood T-cell repertoires from six or seven Graves' hyperthyroidism patients were also compared in the study. Once sampling was done, hyperthyroidism patients were given methimazole at a starting dose of 30 mg daily, whereas ophthalmopathy patients were given high-dose intravenous methylprednisolone. The paper reports TCR Vbeta CDR3 sequencing of some 140 peripheral blood samples: approximately 41 ophthalmopathy, fewer than 80 hyperthyroidism and around 17 progressor patients.

TCR beta CDR3 regions were amplified from RNA transcripts. The TCR CDR3 was subjected to a first round of RT-PCR using the HTBI primer set and the Qiagen OneStep RT-PCR kit. The libraries were constructed in a second round of multiplex PCR and then size-selected and purified. The libraries were sequenced on an Illumina HiSeq2000 using paired-end 100 bp reads. Processing in the source paper ran as follows. SOAPnuke was used to process the raw data, removing reads that contained adapters or uncalled bases, had a mean Phred below 15, or lacked an exact match to the constant primer or identifier. High-quality paired reads were merged using COPE v1.2.5, and each unique nucleotide sequence was defined as a clonotype. MiTCR v1.1 was used to align clonotypes to the IMGT TRBV, TRBD and TRBJ reference segments. Analysis was restricted to V-J combinations with a frequency above 0.0001, which covered about 99% of repertoires. A TCS score was defined as the ratio of F50 (clonal expansion) to E x V (chaos), with BLOSUM62-based TCRdist applied between CDR3 peptides within each V-J. Welch's t-statistics and random forest reduced around 550 V-J features to under 15, which were used in a naive Bayes classifier (R e1071). Clones were called with MiXCR by TCRdb after fastp trimmed the public reads at Q25, and only in-frame beta chains were retained. Each CDR3 protein appears once, grouped with its most common genes and DNA. The V and J calls and clone size come from TCRdb's table, not from the authors' own analysis. A total of more than 500,000 distinct CDR3 sequences appear in this sample, around 15% of them only once. The ten largest clones capture about 29% of the sample.

Results the study describes overall, beyond this receptor: No statistical method was used to fix the sample size in advance, and group allocation was not hidden from the investigators. In cross-validation, a model built on a 13 V-J signature told ophthalmopathy apart from stable hyperthyroidism with roughly 87% sensitivity and around 83% specificity, and in testing the same model reached 80%/75%. Most expanded thyroid clonotypes (frequency above 0.001) were also detected in blood, suggesting blood repertoires may reflect thyroid immune responses. During validation, the model predicted progression to ophthalmopathy a median of approximately 6.5 months ahead of onset, with roughly 65% sensitivity and under 85% specificity.

V was cut back by 0 bases and J by 4 bases, leaving a gap of 13 bases between them. The germline V gene yields LGHNA for CDR1 and YNFKEQ for CDR2. The CDR3 has 16 amino acids, counting the end cysteine and phenylalanine. The CDR3 DNA has 48 bases and is translated from base 1. Ophthalmopathy patients had moderately to severely active disease, with a Clinical Activity Score of 3 or more, a NOSPECS grade of 4 or more, and a disease duration of less than 3 months. Patients with uncontrolled infections, other autoimmune diseases, pregnancy or lactation were excluded. Diagnoses were based on clinical symptoms, serum thyroxine and TRAb, thyroid ultrasound and orbital computed tomography. PBMCs were isolated from 7.5 to 10 ml of fresh peripheral blood by Ficoll-Paque density gradient centrifugation. Total RNA was extracted using Trizol reagent, and RNA quality was assessed on an Agilent 2100 Bioanalyzer.

This clonotype showed up just a few times. Its recognized antigen is unknown. Within one base of it there is no much larger clone, and no base qualities were kept. This receptor was identified in a woman aged 25 to 45 with Graves' ophthalmopathy. The V and J segments used are TRBV4-2 and TRBJ2-1, with a tentative D gene TRBD2 over 6 matching bases. The sequenced material came from blood. CDR3 protein: CASSQEAEGFYNEQFF. The bases read TGTGCCAGCAGCCAAGAAGCGGAGGGTTTTTACAATGAGCAGTTCTTC.